This T cell receptor beta chain was observed in a study of T cell responses to AZD1222 COVID-19 vaccine. Findings and caveats of the study: Spike-specific TCRs gained breadth and depth after people received two AZD1222 doses. At baseline, just five to seven AZD1222 recipients tested seropositive.

This CDR3 spans 16 amino acids. Produced via immunoSEQ multiplex PCR; TCRdb's table is partial and in-frame only. The repertoire has under 80,000 clones, 70% to 90% of them found once; the top ten carry roughly 1.2%. Notes on this clone: Its target is not known.

Some second doses came at about 4 weeks and others at about 12 weeks; these were pooled. This TCR was sampled from an adult who received the AZD1222 COVID-19 vaccine. Material: peripheral blood, obtained 28 days after the second AZD1222 dose. The chain recombines TRBV12-2 with TRBJ1-5; TRBD1, the D gene given by the table, was not confirmed from the DNA. TRBV12-2 is deemed a pseudogene. As DNA, the CDR3 is TGTGCAAGTCGCGGAAAGACAGGGCTCGGTTATCAGCCCCAGCATTTT. This encodes CASRGKTGLGYQPQHF.